This T cell receptor (beta chain) was obtained from a study of memory CD4+ T cells and cytomegalovirus serostatus. This clone appeared a few times. Its specificity is unknown. General study points: A US-trained random forest predicted CMV serostatus with median AUC around 0.9.

TCRdb's table, derived via immunoSEQ multiplex PCR, lists solely in-frame clones and lacks some. In the table there are about 56,000 clones, 82% of which are singletons. Single viable CD3+CD4+CD8-CD45RO+ cells were sorted as the memory CD4+ T cells. What was sequenced was memory CD4+ T cells from blood. The origin of this receptor is an adult in good health and CMV-seronegative.

CDR3 DNA sequence: TGTGCCAGCAGCTTCTTGGGGACGGGGGAAATGAACACTGAAGCTTTCTTT. Protein sequence: CASSFLGTGEMNTEAFF. The chain employs TRBV5-6 and TRBJ1-1; perhaps TRBD1 as D (5 bases). In germline, CDR1 is SGHDT, CDR2 YYEEEE. Trimming removed 2 bases from V and 0 bases from J, with 17 bases in between. This CDR3 region has 17 residues.